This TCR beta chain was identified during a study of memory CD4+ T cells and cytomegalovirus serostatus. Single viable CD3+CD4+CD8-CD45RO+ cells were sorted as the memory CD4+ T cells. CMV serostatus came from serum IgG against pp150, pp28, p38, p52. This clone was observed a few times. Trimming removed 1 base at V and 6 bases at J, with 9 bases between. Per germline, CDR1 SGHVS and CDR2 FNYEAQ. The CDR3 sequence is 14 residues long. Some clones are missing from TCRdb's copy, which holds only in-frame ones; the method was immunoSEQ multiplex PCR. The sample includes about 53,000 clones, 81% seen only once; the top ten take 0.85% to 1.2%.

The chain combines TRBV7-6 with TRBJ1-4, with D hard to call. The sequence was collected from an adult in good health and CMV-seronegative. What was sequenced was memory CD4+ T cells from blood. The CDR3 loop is CASSLGAVDEKLFF. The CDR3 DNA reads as TGTGCCAGCAGCTTAGGGGCAGTTGATGAAAAACTGTTTTTT.